This T cell receptor beta chain is drawn from a study of human T cells and chemical hapten exposure. Background on the study: Each patient's scalp received weekly diphenylcyclopropenone throughout the approximately 24-week study.

As for time point: patch test 2, 6 weeks after DPC sensitization. Treatment given: therapeutic diphenylcyclopropenone sensitization with weekly scalp DPC. Ahead of each patch test application, blood was drawn. Germline V CDR1 and CDR2: MNHEY, SVGAGI. This CDR3 is built from 14 residues. V was clipped by 0 bases and J by 4 bases, with 9 bases between them. TCRdb called the RACE reads again in MiXCR, with one record for every CDR3 protein. The data hold 350,000 to 400,000 distinct CDR3 sequences, with more than 5% observed a single time. This specimen was whole blood, taken in connection with sensitization to the hapten diphenylcyclopropenone (DPC). The chain joins TRBV6-5 to TRBJ1-2; possible D gene TRBD1, 5 bases. This TCR was recovered from a young woman with alopecia areata. Some clones in this sample may be carry-over from other donors' samples. The CDR3 coding sequence is TGTGCCAGCAGTTACTCGACGACAGTCTATGGCTACACCTTC. This sequence encodes CASSYSTTVYGYTF.